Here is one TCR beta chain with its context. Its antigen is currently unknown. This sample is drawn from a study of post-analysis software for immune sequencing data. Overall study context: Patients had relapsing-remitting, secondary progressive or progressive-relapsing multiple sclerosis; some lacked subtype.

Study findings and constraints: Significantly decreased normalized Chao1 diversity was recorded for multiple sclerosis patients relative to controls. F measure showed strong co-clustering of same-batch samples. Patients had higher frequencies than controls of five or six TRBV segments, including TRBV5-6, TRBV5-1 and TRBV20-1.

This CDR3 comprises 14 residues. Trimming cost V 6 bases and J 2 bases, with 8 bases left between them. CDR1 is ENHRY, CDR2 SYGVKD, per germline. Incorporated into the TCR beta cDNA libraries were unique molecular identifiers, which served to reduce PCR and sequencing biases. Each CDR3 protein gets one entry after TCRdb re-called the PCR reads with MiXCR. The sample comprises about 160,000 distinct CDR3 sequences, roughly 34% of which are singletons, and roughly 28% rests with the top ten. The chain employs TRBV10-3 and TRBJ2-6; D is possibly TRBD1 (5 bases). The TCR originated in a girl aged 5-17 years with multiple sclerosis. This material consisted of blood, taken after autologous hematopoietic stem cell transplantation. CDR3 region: CAIRAGPGANVLTF. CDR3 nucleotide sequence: TGTGCCATCAGGGCAGGGCCTGGGGCCAACGTCCTGACTTTC.